This is a list of T cell receptor beta chains from one sample in a study of neurological immune-mediated disorders. TCRdb re-called the 5' RACE reads with MiXCR, one entry per CDR3 protein. The sample yields approximately 85,000 distinct CDR3 sequences, 13% seen once. The material sequenced was PBMCs. The receptors originated from a female donor with HTLV-1-associated myelopathy (HAM/TSP). CDR3s include the opening cysteine and the closing phenylalanine or tryptophan. D genes are given only for firm matches. Some rows mark clone size as missing; the rest say once, few, many or name a class of expanded clone.

size: few; D: .; length: 15; V: TRBV3-1; J: TRBJ2-5; DNA: TGTGCCAGCAGCCAAGGAAGAGCAGGGGGAGGTGCCCAGTACTTC; CDR3: CASSQGRAGGGAQYF
size: .; D: .; length: 16; V: TRBV12-2; J: TRBJ1-2; DNA: TGTGCAAGTCGCTTACTCGGGACGCCAAAAAGATGGGGCTACACCTTC; CDR3: CASRLLGTPKRWGYTF
size: many; D: .; length: 13; V: TRBV29-1; J: TRBJ2-1; DNA: TGCAGCGTTAAGCGTCAGGGCGGGAATGAGCAGTTCTTC; CDR3: CSVKRQGGNEQFF
size: medium-sized; D: .; length: 13; V: TRBV7-2; J: TRBJ2-1; DNA: TGTGCCAGCAGCTTGGAGGCAGAAAAGGAGCAGTTCTTC; CDR3: CASSLEAEKEQFF
size: many; D: .; length: 18; V: TRBV21-1; J: TRBJ2-7; DNA: TGTGCCAGCAGCAAAGAAGGGTTCCGCGGCAGGGGCCCCTACGAGCAGTACTTC; CDR3: CASSKEGFRGRGPYEQYF
size: many; D: .; length: 15; V: TRBV28; J: TRBJ1-2; DNA: TGTGCCAGCAGACTTGGGACGGAAGCCCTCTATGGCTACACCTTC; CDR3: CASRLGTEALYGYTF
size: many; D: TRBD2; length: 18; V: TRBV4-1; J: TRBJ2-3; DNA: TGCGCCAGCAGCCAAGATCTGCGAAGCGGGGGACCCACAGATACGCAGTATTTT; CDR3: CASSQDLRSGGPTDTQYF
size: many; D: .; length: 12; V: TRBV3-1; J: TRBJ2-7; DNA: TGTGCCAGCAGCCGGGGGGAGTACGAGCAGTACTTC; CDR3: CASSRGEYEQYF
size: many; D: .; length: 12; V: TRBV6-6; J: TRBJ1-5; DNA: TGTGCCAGCAGTTACGGCAATCAGCCCCAGCATTTT; CDR3: CASSYGNQPQHF
size: many; D: .; length: 11; V: TRBV10-3; J: TRBJ2-5; DNA: TGTGCCATCAGTGAATTGGAGACCCAGTACTTC; CDR3: CAISELETQYF
size: many; D: TRBD2; length: 16; V: TRBV4-1; J: TRBJ2-5; DNA: TGCGCCAGCAGCCAAGAAGGGCGGGGGAGTTGGGAGACCCAGTACTTC; CDR3: CASSQEGRGSWETQYF
size: many; D: TRBD2; length: 16; V: TRBV5-1; J: TRBJ2-1; DNA: TGCGCCAGCAGCTTGCTAGCGGGGGGGCAGTGGAATGAGCAGTTCTTC; CDR3: CASSLLAGGQWNEQFF
size: many; D: .; length: 14; V: TRBV7-2; J: TRBJ2-2; DNA: TGTGCCAGCAGCTTAAGCAGGCCCACCGGGGAGCTGTTTTTT; CDR3: CASSLSRPTGELFF
size: many; D: .; length: 14; V: TRBV4-1; J: TRBJ2-4; DNA: TGCGCCAGCAGCCTCGGGTTTGGGGAAAACATTCAGTACTTC; CDR3: CASSLGFGENIQYF
size: many; D: .; length: 13; V: TRBV25-1; J: TRBJ2-7; DNA: TGTGCCAGCAGTGAAGGCAGGGTCGACGAGCAGTACTTC; CDR3: CASSEGRVDEQYF
size: many; D: .; length: 14; V: TRBV5-1; J: TRBJ2-7; DNA: TGCGCCAGCAGGGCGACAGGATCGAGGTACGAGCAGTACTTC; CDR3: CASRATGSRYEQYF
size: .; D: .; length: 15; V: TRBV20-1; J: TRBJ2-2; DNA: TGCAGTGCTAGAATATTGAAGGGGGTGGCCGGGGAGCTGTTTTTT; CDR3: CSARILKGVAGELFF
size: .; D: .; length: 12; V: TRBV20-1; J: TRBJ1-1; DNA: TGCAGTGCTAGGGACACGAACACTGAAGCTTTCTTT; CDR3: CSARDTNTEAFF
size: many; D: TRBD1; length: 15; V: TRBV10-3; J: TRBJ2-2; DNA: TGTGCCATCAGACCCGGGACAGGGAACACCGGGGAGCTGTTTTTT; CDR3: CAIRPGTGNTGELFF
size: many; D: .; length: 12; V: TRBV5-1; J: TRBJ2-3; DNA: TGCGCCAGCAGCCCCGGTTTGGATACGCAGTATTTT; CDR3: CASSPGLDTQYF
size: .; D: TRBD1; length: 15; V: TRBV5-1; J: TRBJ2-3; DNA: TGCGCCAGCAGCTCCACGGACAGGGTCGCAGATACGCAGTATTTT; CDR3: CASSSTDRVADTQYF
size: many; D: TRBD2; length: 14; V: TRBV5-1; J: TRBJ2-2; DNA: TGCGCCAGCAGCTGGGAGGGGAACACCGGGGAGCTGTTTTTT; CDR3: CASSWEGNTGELFF
size: many; D: TRBD2; length: 14; V: TRBV18; J: TRBJ2-7; DNA: TGTGCCAGCTCACCCACCGGGGGGAACTACGAGCAGTACTTC; CDR3: CASSPTGGNYEQYF
size: .; D: .; length: 15; V: TRBV4-1; J: TRBJ2-4; DNA: TGCGCCAACAGCTATGCTACTACCACCGGGGACATTCAGTACTTC; CDR3: CANSYATTTGDIQYF
size: many; D: .; length: 14; V: TRBV29-1; J: TRBJ2-3; DNA: TGCAGCGTAGCCAAGGTGGGGAGAGCAGATACGCAGTATTTT; CDR3: CSVAKVGRADTQYF
size: many; D: .; length: 14; V: TRBV11-1; J: TRBJ2-5; DNA: TGTGCCAGCAGCAAGGTTACGTACCAAGAGACCCAGTACTTC; CDR3: CASSKVTYQETQYF
size: many; D: TRBD2; length: 14; V: TRBV7-2; J: TRBJ2-1; DNA: TGTGCCAGCAGCTACGGGACTAGCGACAATGAGCAGTTCTTC; CDR3: CASSYGTSDNEQFF
size: many; D: .; length: 15; V: TRBV11-2; J: TRBJ2-1; DNA: TGTGCCAGCAGCTTATCGCACTCGGGGTACAATGAGCAGTTCTTC; CDR3: CASSLSHSGYNEQFF
size: many; D: .; length: 13; V: TRBV6-1; J: TRBJ1-2; DNA: TGTGCCAGCAGTGAGGGCAAGGACTATGGCTACACCTTC; CDR3: CASSEGKDYGYTF
size: many; D: .; length: 15; V: TRBV5-5; J: TRBJ2-3; DNA: TGTGCCAGCAGCACCGACGGGACGGTGCTTATGACGCAGTATTTT; CDR3: CASSTDGTVLMTQYF
size: many; D: .; length: 15; V: TRBV29-1; J: TRBJ1-5; DNA: TGCAGCGCCCAGACAACCCAGGGCAGCAATCAGCCCCAGCATTTT; CDR3: CSAQTTQGSNQPQHF
size: many; D: .; length: 11; V: TRBV20-1; J: TRBJ2-1; DNA: TGCAGTGCTACGGAGTTCAATGAGCAGTTCTTC; CDR3: CSATEFNEQFF
size: many; D: .; length: 15; V: TRBV12-3/TRBV12-4; J: TRBJ1-2; DNA: TGTGCCAGCACATTAAGGGCCAAGGACCAAGGAGGCTACACCTTC; CDR3: CASTLRAKDQGGYTF
size: many; D: .; length: 15; V: TRBV11-2; J: TRBJ2-1; DNA: TGTGCCAGCAGCTTAGATCCCAGCTCCTACAATGAGCAGTTCTTC; CDR3: CASSLDPSSYNEQFF
size: many; D: .; length: 16; V: TRBV5-1; J: TRBJ2-4; DNA: TGCGCCAGCAGATCCTACGCCACCGGATCCCAAAACATTCAGTACTTC; CDR3: CASRSYATGSQNIQYF
size: many; D: .; length: 14; V: TRBV14; J: TRBJ2-3; DNA: TGTGCCAGCAGCCCAGCTCGAGGTACAGATACGCAGTATTTT; CDR3: CASSPARGTDTQYF
size: many; D: TRBD1; length: 15; V: TRBV5-1; J: TRBJ2-2; DNA: TGCGCCAGCGGCCTACAGGGGGCAGGCGCCGGGGAGCTGTTTTTT; CDR3: CASGLQGAGAGELFF
size: few; D: .; length: 15; V: TRBV7-2; J: TRBJ2-2; DNA: TGTGCCAGCGTACGGGACACTGTAGGAACCGGGGAGCTGTTTTTT; CDR3: CASVRDTVGTGELFF
size: few; D: .; length: 12; V: TRBV5-1; J: TRBJ1-5; DNA: TGCGCCAGCAGCGATGGGCGGGGGTCCCAGCATTTT; CDR3: CASSDGRGSQHF
size: many; D: .; length: 14; V: TRBV5-1; J: TRBJ2-3; DNA: TGCGCCAGCAGCTTGGATTCGGAAGCAGATACGCAGTATTTT; CDR3: CASSLDSEADTQYF
size: many; D: TRBD2; length: 16; V: TRBV2; J: TRBJ2-1; DNA: TGTGCCAGCCTACGTCTGGGAGCGGGGGGCGTAGATGAGCAGTTCTTC; CDR3: CASLRLGAGGVDEQFF
size: many; D: .; length: 14; V: TRBV5-1; J: TRBJ1-1; DNA: TGCGCCAGCAGCTTAGGGCAGTTCAACACTGAAGCTTTCTTT; CDR3: CASSLGQFNTEAFF
size: many; D: .; length: 17; V: TRBV6-5; J: TRBJ2-3; DNA: TGTGCCAGCAGTTACTCTGGTCCGTCAGGGAGAGCAGATACGCAGTATTTT; CDR3: CASSYSGPSGRADTQYF
size: many; D: .; length: 16; V: TRBV5-6; J: TRBJ2-7; DNA: TGTGCCAGCAGCTTGGGTATAGCGGAACTCTCCTACGAGCAGTACTTC; CDR3: CASSLGIAELSYEQYF
size: many; D: .; length: 14; V: TRBV11-3; J: TRBJ2-1; DNA: TGTGCCAGCAGCTTAGAGGGGCTAGCTAATGAGCAGTTCTTC; CDR3: CASSLEGLANEQFF
size: many; D: .; length: 14; V: TRBV28; J: TRBJ2-7; DNA: TGTGCCAGCAGTTTGGGGTCAGCTAAGCACGAGCAGTACTTC; CDR3: CASSLGSAKHEQYF
size: many; D: .; length: 14; V: TRBV5-1; J: TRBJ2-3; DNA: TGCGCCAGCAGGGAGGGACAGACCACAGATACGCAGTATTTT; CDR3: CASREGQTTDTQYF
size: many; D: .; length: 14; V: TRBV20-1; J: TRBJ2-3; DNA: TGCAGTGCTAGAGCTCCTAGCGGCACAGATACGCAGTATTTT; CDR3: CSARAPSGTDTQYF